The 18 T cell receptor beta chains presented below share a single source sample, sequenced in a study of T cell responses to AZD1222 COVID-19 vaccine. Some clones are missing from TCRdb's copy, which holds only in-frame ones; the method was immunoSEQ multiplex PCR. The sample lists 180,000 or so clones, approximately 90% occurring once. Source: peripheral blood, taken 28 days after the second AZD1222 dose. The receptors were sampled from an adult who received the AZD1222 COVID-19 vaccine.

In its sample, this clone was seen a few times. The chain recombines TRBV28 with TRBJ2-5; weak D call: TRBD2 (6 bases). The V gene's germline CDR1 is MDHEN and CDR2 SYDVKM. The CDR3 has 15 residues. Trimming removed 6 bases from V and 4 bases from J, with 18 bases in between. CDR3 nucleotide sequence: TGTGCCAGCAGGCCCTCTTTACCGCGGGGAGAGACCCAGTACTTC. Protein: CASRPSLPRGETQYF.

V is TRBV6-5 and J is TRBJ2-2, with TRBD1 matching over 8 bases. With 0 bases clipped from V and 2 bases from J, the junction kept 2 bases outside the gene matches. CDR3 size: 16 residues. CDR1 is MNHEY and CDR2 is SVGAGI in the germline V gene. CDR3 sequence: CASSYSQGANTGELFF. CDR3 bases: TGTGCCAGCAGTTACTCCCAGGGGGCTAACACCGGGGAGCTGTTTTTT.

J is TRBJ2-2 and V is TRBV24-1; D is uncertain. Germline values: CDR1 KGHDR, CDR2 SFDVKD. The germline V and J ends were trimmed by 3 bases and 0 bases, with 4 bases remaining between them. The CDR3 contains 14 residues. This CDR3 is CATSDPSNTGELFF. In DNA, the CDR3 is TGTGCCACCAGTGATCCGTCGAACACCGGGGAGCTGTTTTTT.

The chain is built from TRBV5-1 and TRBJ2-3; D uncertain. The CDR3 runs to 14 residues. Germline CDR1 and CDR2: SGHRS and YFSETQ. V lost 0 bases and J lost 2, with 7 bases in between. CDR3 in amino acids: CASSLAQITDTQYF. The CDR3 DNA reads as TGCGCCAGCAGCTTGGCACAGATCACAGATACGCAGTATTTT. The full variable domain, in which reference TRBV5-1 and TRBJ2-3 provide the parts outside the CDR3, is KAGVTQTPRYLIKTRGQQVTLSCSPISGHRSVSWYQQTPGQGLQFLFEYFSETQRNKGNFPGRFSGRQFSNSRSEMNVSTLELGDSALYLCASSLAQITDTQYFGPGTRLTVL.

The CDR3 protein is CASSIGGTSATDTQYF. For the CDR3, the DNA is TGTGCCAGCAGTATAGGCGGGACTAGCGCTACAGATACGCAGTATTTT. The genes are TRBV28 and TRBJ2-3; 10 positions match TRBD2. Per germline, CDR1 MDHEN and CDR2 SYDVKM. Trimming cost V 5 bases and J 3 bases; bases outside gene matches: 8. This CDR3 has 16 residues.

This rearrangement joins TRBV9 to TRBJ2-2; TRBD1 agrees at 8 bases. Germline trimming cut 5 bases from V and 4 bases from J; bases unmatched to any gene: 10. CDR3 length: 16 residues. Germline V gene sequence: CDR1 SGDLS, CDR2 YYNGEE. The CDR3 nucleotides are TGTGCCAGCAGTGATGGGACAGGATTTTTCACCGGGGAGCTGTTTTTT. As protein: CASSDGTGFFTGELFF. The full variable domain, in which reference TRBV9 and TRBJ2-2 provide the parts outside the CDR3, is DSGVTQTPKHLITATGQRVTLRCSPRSGDLSVYWYQQSLDQGLQFLIQYYNGEERAKGNILERFSAQQFPDLHSELNLSSLELGDSALYFCASSDGTGFFTGELFFGEGSRLTVL.

The rearrangement joins TRBV7-6 to TRBJ1-5; D is perhaps TRBD1 (5 bases). Between the trimmed V and J ends, which lost 1 base and 4 bases, there was a span of 8 bases. The CDR3 length is 14 residues. The V gene's germline CDR1 is SGHVS and CDR2 FNYEAQ. DNA of the CDR3: TGTGCCAGCAGCTTAGGAGGGGATAATCAGCCCCAGCATTTT. Protein: CASSLGGDNQPQHF.

The rearrangement uses TRBV4-3 and TRBJ2-1; D is ambiguous. Germline V gene sequence: CDR1 LGHNA, CDR2 YSLEER. The CDR3 has 13 amino acids. Trimming cost V 0 bases and J 8 bases, with 8 bases left between them. The CDR3 sequence: CASSQDRSYEQFF. In nucleotides, the CDR3 is TGCGCCAGCAGCCAAGATCGGTCGTATGAGCAGTTCTTC.

The chain recombines TRBV28 with TRBJ1-5; TRBD1 aligns across 8 bases. Germline V lookup: CDR1 MDHEN, CDR2 SYDVKM. Losses at the gene ends were 2 bases for V and 2 bases for J; bases not matched to a gene: 2. The CDR3 is 15 amino acids. CDR3 bases: TGTGCCAGCAGTTTAGGGGACAGGCGCAATCAGCCCCAGCATTTT. Translation gives CASSLGDRRNQPQHF.

The CDR3 DNA reads TGTGCCAGCAGTGAAGTGCCCGGCGGCACCATATATTTT. It is translated as CASSEVPGGTIYF. This chain joins TRBV6-1 and TRBJ1-3; D call uncertain. CDR3 length: 13 residues. The V gene lost 1 base and the J gene lost 9 bases, with 10 bases spanning the gap. Germline CDR1 reads MNHNS; CDR2 reads SASEGT.

The chain couples TRBV5-6 to TRBJ1-5; tentative D call: TRBD1 (6 bases). CDR1 is SGHDT and CDR2 is YYEEEE in the germline V gene. The CDR3 runs to 16 residues. V was cut by 0 bases and J by 1 base, with 11 bases left in between. The CDR3 coding sequence is TGTGCCAGCAGCTTGGCGGGGGCGATAAGCAATCAGCCCCAGCATTTT. Its translation: CASSLAGAISNQPQHF. Supplemented by reference TRBV5-6 and TRBJ1-5, the full variable domain reads DAGVTQSPTHLIKTRGQQVTLRCSPKSGHDTVSWYQQALGQGPQFIFQYYEEEERQRGNFPDRFSGHQFPNYSSELNVNALLLGDSALYLCASSLAGAISNQPQHFGDGTRLSIL.

The V call is TRBV28, the J call TRBJ2-5; no definite D call. The CDR3 spans 14 residues. V shed 7 bases and J shed 4 bases, with 16 bases lying between them. Germline loops: CDR1 MDHEN, CDR2 SYDVKM. The CDR3 DNA is TGTGCCAGCAAAAGAGCGTATGCGTCAGAGACCCAGTACTTC. Protein product: CASKRAYASETQYF.

This sequence joins TRBV4-2 and TRBJ2-2, with 13 nucleotides matching TRBD2. Germline CDR1 LGHNA, CDR2 YNFKEQ. The CDR3 contains 17 residues. J gave up 4 bases and V 5 bases, and 7 bases lay outside the gene matches. The CDR3 loop is CASSSRTSGSGTGELFF. The CDR3 DNA reads as TGTGCCAGCAGCTCCCGGACTAGCGGGAGCGGCACCGGGGAGCTGTTTTTT.

The rearrangement joins TRBV19 to TRBJ1-2; D unresolved. Trimming left V 5 bases short and J 5 bases short, with 12 bases between. Germline-derived CDR1 and CDR2 are LNHDA and SQIVND (reference sequence). This CDR3 spans 13 amino acids. CDR3 bases: TGTGCCAGTAGTGACAATAAACCTTATGGCTACACCTTC. Its protein product is CASSDNKPYGYTF.

Only one count was recorded for this clone. The chain combines TRBV5-1 with TRBJ2-7; D remains ambiguous. The V gene lost 2 bases and the J gene lost 6 bases, with 6 bases spanning the gap. The CDR3 is 11 residues long. Germline values: CDR1 SGHRS, CDR2 YFSETQ. CDR3 bases: TGCGCCAGCAGCTTCTCGGGCGAGCAGTACTTC. It specifies CASSFSGEQYF.

The chain has TRBV6-5 and TRBJ2-7; D not resolved. Germline loops: CDR1 MNHEY, CDR2 SVGAGI. This CDR3 is built from 15 residues. V was clipped by 4 bases and J by 5 bases, with 18 bases between them. CDR3 in DNA: TGTGCCAGCAGTTCTACTCGATACGGAAGGAACGAGCAGTACTTC. This translates into CASSSTRYGRNEQYF.

V gene TRBV19 combines with J gene TRBJ1-2; the match to TRBD1 covers 8 bases. This CDR3 is 15 amino acids long. The germline gives CDR1 LNHDA, CDR2 SQIVND (reference sequence). The ends lost 4 bases at V and 4 bases at J; junction bases unmatched: 8. In DNA form, the CDR3 reads TGTGCCAGTAGTACCTGGGGGGACAGGAGCTATGGCTACACCTTC. Protein product: CASSTWGDRSYGYTF.

Turning to this clone: The sample holds other DNA sequences that translate to the same CDR3. This chain links TRBV20-1 with TRBJ2-1; no clear D. V was trimmed by 5 bases and J by 3 bases, leaving 5 bases between them. Germline V gives CDR1 DFQATT, CDR2 SNEGSKA (reference sequence). CDR3 size: 11 residues. CDR3 amino acids: CSAADYNEQFF. Here the CDR3 DNA reads TGCAGTGCTGCGGACTACAATGAGCAGTTCTTC.